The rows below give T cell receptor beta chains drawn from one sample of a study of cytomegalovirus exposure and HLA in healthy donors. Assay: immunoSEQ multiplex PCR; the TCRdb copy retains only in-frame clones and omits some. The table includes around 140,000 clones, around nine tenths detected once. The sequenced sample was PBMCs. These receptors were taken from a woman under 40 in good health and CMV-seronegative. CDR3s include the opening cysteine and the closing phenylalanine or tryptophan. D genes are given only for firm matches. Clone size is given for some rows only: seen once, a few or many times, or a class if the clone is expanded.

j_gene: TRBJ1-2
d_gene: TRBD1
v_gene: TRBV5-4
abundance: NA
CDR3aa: CASSRMGQVFLGYTF
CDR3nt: TGTGCCAGCAGCCGAATGGGACAGGTCTTCTTAGGCTACACCTTC

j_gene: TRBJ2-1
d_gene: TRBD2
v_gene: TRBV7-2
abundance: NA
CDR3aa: CASSGSGTGYNEQFF
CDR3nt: TGTGCCAGCAGCGGCAGCGGGACGGGCTACAATGAGCAGTTCTTC

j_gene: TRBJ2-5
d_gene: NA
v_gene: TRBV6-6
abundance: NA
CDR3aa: CASRKLVETQYF
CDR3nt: TGTGCCAGCAGGAAGCTAGTAGAGACCCAGTACTTC

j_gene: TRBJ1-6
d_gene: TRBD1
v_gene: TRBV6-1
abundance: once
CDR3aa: CASSLRDRGNSPLHF
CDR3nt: TGTGCCAGCAGTCTCCGGGACAGGGGAAATTCACCCCTCCACTTT

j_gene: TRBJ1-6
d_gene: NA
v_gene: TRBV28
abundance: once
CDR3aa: CASIGASSYNSPLHF
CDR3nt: TGTGCCAGCATTGGTGCTAGTTCCTATAATTCACCCCTCCACTTT

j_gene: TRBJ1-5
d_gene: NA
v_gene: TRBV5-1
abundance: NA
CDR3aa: CASSPPRHSGQPQHF
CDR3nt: TGCGCCAGCAGCCCCCCGCGGCATTCGGGTCAGCCCCAGCATTTT

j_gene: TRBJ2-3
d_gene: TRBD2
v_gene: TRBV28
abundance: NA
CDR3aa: CASSPSISSGYSTDTQYF
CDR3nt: TGTGCCAGCAGCCCGAGTATATCTAGCGGGTATAGCACAGATACGCAGTATTTT

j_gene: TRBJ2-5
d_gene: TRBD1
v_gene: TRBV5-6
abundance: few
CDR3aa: CASSLAPGQGQETQYF
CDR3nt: TGTGCCAGCAGCTTGGCCCCAGGACAGGGCCAAGAGACCCAGTACTTC

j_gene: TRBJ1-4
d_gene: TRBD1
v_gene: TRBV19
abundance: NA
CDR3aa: CASSIGDRGLEKLFF
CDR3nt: TGTGCCAGTAGTATAGGGGACAGGGGATTAGAAAAACTGTTTTTT

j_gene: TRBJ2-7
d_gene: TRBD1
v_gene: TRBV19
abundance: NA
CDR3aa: CASSDSGGRRTRGSYEQYF
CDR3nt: TGTGCCAGTAGTGACTCAGGGGGTCGCCGGACGAGAGGCTCCTACGAGCAGTACTTC

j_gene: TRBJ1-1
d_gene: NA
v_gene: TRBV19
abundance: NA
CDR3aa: CASTLSKARATEAFF
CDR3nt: TGTGCCAGTACATTGAGTAAAGCGCGCGCCACTGAAGCTTTCTTT

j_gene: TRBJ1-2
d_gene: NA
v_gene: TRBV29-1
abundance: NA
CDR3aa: CSTQTANYGYTF
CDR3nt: TGCAGCACACAGACAGCTAACTATGGCTACACCTTC